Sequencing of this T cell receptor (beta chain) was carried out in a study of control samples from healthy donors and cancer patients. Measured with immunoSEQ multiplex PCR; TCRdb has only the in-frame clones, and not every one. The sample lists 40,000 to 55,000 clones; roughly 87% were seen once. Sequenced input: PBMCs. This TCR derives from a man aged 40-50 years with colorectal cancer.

In nucleotides, the CDR3 is TGCGCCAGCAGATCGGGGAACTATGGCTACACCTTC. As protein: CASRSGNYGYTF. This chain links TRBV5-1 with TRBJ1-2; D gene uncertain. The germline V and J ends were trimmed by 5 bases and 2 bases, with 7 bases remaining between them. This CDR3 contains 12 residues. The germline V gene has CDR1 SGHRS and CDR2 YFSETQ.